Included here is one TCR beta chain sequence, with context. Antigen specificity is unknown. The data originate from a study of T cell responses to AZD1222 COVID-19 vaccine. The CDR3 consists of 15 residues. V shed 6 bases and J 2 bases; nucleotides not matched to a gene: 6. Per germline, CDR1 SGHNT and CDR2 YENEEA. This table comes from immunoSEQ multiplex PCR, and its TCRdb copy is limited to in-frame clones, with some not included. The sample has over 120,000 clones; 88% are singletons. Study outcomes and limitations: Donors in the cohort were predominantly white British and more often female, and clonal diversity was possibly underestimated. Dominant CD4 TCR responses targeted spike regions 160-218 and 743-854. The study reported that nearly half of spike-specific TCRs target unmutated variant regions. The number of AZD1222 recipients seropositive at baseline was only six.

The sample consisted of peripheral blood, taken 28 days after the second dose of the MenACWY control vaccine. J is TRBJ2-3 and V is TRBV11-3, with 9 nucleotides matching TRBD2. This TCR was sampled from an adult who received the MenACWY meningococcal vaccine as a control. The CDR3: CASSLSGGLTDTQYF. The CDR3 DNA is TGTGCCAGCAGTCTTAGCGGGGGCCTCACAGATACGCAGTATTTT.